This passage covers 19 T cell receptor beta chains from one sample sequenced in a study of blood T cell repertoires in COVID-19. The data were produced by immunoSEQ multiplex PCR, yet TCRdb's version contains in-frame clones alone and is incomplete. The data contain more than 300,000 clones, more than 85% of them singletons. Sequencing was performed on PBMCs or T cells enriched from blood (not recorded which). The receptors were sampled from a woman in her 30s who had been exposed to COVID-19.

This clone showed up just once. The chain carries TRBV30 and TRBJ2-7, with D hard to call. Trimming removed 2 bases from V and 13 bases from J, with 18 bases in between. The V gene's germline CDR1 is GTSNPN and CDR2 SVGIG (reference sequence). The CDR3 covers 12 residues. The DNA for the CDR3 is TGTGCCTGGAGTTTGGGCCCCCCGCCCTCTTACTTC. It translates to CAWSLGPPPSYF.

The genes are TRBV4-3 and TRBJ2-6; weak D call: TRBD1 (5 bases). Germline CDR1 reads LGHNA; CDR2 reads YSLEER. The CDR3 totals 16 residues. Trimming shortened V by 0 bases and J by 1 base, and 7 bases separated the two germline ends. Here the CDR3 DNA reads TGCGCCAGCAGCCAAGAGTCAGGGTCTGGGGCCAACGTCCTGACTTTC. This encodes CASSQESGSGANVLTF.

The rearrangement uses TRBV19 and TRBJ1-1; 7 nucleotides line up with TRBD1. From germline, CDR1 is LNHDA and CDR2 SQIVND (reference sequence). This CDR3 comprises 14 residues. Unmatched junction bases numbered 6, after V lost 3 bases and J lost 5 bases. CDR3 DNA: TGTGCCAGTAGTATCGACAGGGTAAGGACTGAAGCTTTCTTT. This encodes CASSIDRVRTEAFF.

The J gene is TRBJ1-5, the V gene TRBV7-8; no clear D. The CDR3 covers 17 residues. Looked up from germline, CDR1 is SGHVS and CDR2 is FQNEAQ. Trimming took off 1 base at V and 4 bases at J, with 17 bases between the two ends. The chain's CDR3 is CASSLVRQPQVNQPQHF. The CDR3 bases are TGTGCCAGCAGCTTAGTCAGGCAACCCCAGGTAAATCAGCCCCAGCATTTT.

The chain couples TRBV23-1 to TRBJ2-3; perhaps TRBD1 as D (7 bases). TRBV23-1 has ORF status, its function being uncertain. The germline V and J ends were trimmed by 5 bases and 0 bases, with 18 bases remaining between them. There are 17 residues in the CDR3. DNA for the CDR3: TGCGCCAGCAGTTCCCTGCAGGGGGGAGATAGCACAGATACGCAGTATTTT. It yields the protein CASSSLQGGDSTDTQYF.

Here the CDR3 DNA reads TGCGCCAGCAGCCCGGGACTTGGTCAAGAGACCCAGTACTTC. Its translation: CASSPGLGQETQYF. The V call is TRBV5-1, the J call TRBJ2-5, with a tentative D call TRBD2 (6 bases). CDR1 is SGHRS and CDR2 is YFSETQ in the germline V gene. This CDR3 comprises 14 residues. V was clipped by 4 bases and J by 2 bases, with 12 bases between them. Drawing the rest from reference TRBV5-1 and TRBJ2-5, the complete variable domain is KAGVTQTPRYLIKTRGQQVTLSCSPISGHRSVSWYQQTPGQGLQFLFEYFSETQRNKGNFPGRFSGRQFSNSRSEMNVSTLELGDSALYLCASSPGLGQETQYFGPGTRLLVL.

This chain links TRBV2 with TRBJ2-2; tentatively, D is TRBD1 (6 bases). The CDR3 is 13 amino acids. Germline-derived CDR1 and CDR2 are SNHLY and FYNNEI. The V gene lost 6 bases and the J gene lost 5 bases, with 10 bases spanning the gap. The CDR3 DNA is TGTGCCAGCAGCCTAGGGGGTACCGGGGAGCTGTTTTTT. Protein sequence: CASSLGGTGELFF.

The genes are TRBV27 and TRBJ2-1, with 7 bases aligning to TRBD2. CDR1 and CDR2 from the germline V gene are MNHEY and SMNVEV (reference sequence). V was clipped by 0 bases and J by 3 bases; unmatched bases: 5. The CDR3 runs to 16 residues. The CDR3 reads CASSLSLAASYNEQFF. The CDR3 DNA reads TGTGCCAGCAGTTTATCGCTAGCGGCTAGCTACAATGAGCAGTTCTTC.

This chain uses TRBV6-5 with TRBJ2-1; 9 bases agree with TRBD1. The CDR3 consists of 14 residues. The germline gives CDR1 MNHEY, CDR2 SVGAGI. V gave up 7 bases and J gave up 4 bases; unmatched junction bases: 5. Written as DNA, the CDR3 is TGTGCCAGCACCAATGGACAGGGGTACAATGAGCAGTTCTTC. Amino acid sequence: CASTNGQGYNEQFF.

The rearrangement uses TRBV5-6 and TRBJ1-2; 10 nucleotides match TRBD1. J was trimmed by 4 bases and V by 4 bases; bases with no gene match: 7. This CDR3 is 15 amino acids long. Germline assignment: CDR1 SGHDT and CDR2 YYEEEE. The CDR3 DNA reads TGTGCCAGCAGCGGGACAGGGGCGGGTAGCTATGGCTACACCTTC. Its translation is CASSGTGAGSYGYTF.

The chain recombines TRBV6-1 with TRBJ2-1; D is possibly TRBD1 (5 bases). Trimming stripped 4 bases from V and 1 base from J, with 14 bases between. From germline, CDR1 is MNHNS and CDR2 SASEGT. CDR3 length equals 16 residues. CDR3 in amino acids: CASSARDIRSYNEQFF. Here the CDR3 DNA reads TGTGCCAGCAGTGCCAGGGATATCAGGTCCTACAATGAGCAGTTCTTC.

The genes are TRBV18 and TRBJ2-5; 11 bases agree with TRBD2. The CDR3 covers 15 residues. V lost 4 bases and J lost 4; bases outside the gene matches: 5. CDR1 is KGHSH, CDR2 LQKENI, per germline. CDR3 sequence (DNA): TGTGCCAGCTCACGGCTAGCGGGGGGCCTAGAGACCCAGTACTTC. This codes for CASSRLAGGLETQYF.

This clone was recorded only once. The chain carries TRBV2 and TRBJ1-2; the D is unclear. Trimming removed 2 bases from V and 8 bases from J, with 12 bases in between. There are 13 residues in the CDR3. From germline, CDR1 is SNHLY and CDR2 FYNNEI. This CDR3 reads CASSESRGQGYTF. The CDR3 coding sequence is TGTGCCAGCAGTGAATCTAGAGGTCAGGGCTACACCTTC.

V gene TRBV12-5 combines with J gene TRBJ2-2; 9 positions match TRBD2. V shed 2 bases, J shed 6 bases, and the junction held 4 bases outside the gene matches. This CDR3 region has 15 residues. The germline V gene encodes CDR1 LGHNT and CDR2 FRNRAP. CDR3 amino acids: CASGLIRGGAGELFF. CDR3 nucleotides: TGTGCTAGTGGTTTGATCCGCGGGGGGGCCGGGGAGCTGTTTTTT.

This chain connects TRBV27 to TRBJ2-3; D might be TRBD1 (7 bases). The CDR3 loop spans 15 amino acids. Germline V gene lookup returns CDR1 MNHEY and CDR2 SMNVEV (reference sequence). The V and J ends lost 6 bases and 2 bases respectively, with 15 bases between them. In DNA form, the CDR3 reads TGTGCCAGCAGCTCACCAGGGGGGTCCACAGATACGCAGTATTTT. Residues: CASSSPGGSTDTQYF.

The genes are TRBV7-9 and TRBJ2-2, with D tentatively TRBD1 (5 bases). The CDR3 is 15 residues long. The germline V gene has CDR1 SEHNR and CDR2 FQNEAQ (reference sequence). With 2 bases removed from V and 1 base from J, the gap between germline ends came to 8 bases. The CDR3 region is CASSLWQGNTGELFF. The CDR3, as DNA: TGTGCCAGCAGCTTATGGCAGGGGAACACCGGGGAGCTGTTTTTT.

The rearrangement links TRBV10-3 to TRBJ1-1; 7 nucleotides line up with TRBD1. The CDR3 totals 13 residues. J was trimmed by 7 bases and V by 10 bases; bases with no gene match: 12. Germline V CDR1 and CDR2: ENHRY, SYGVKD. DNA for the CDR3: TGTGCCACGGCGGGAACAGGGGAAGTTGAAGCTTTCTTT. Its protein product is CATAGTGEVEAFF.

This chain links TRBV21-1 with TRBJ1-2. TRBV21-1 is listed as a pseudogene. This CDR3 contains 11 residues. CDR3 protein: CASSNGYGYTF. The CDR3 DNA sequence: TGTGCCAGCAGCAACGGGTACGGCTACACCTTC.

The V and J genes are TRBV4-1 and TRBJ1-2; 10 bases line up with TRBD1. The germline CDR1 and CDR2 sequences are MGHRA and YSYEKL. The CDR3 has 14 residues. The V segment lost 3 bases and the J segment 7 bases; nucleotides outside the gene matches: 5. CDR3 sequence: CASSHPGTGAGYTF. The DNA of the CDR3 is TGCGCCAGCAGCCACCCCGGGACAGGGGCTGGCTACACCTTC.